This TCR beta chain originates from a study of blood T cell repertoires in COVID-19. CDR3 size: 14 residues. V lost 1 base, J lost 2 bases, and 8 bases lay in between. Germline V gives CDR1 SGHAT, CDR2 FQNNGV. This clone appeared once. During active infection, Seattle patients enrolled and were then monitored through disease. Using immunoSEQ multiplex PCR, the repertoire was profiled, and TCRdb retains in-frame clones only, with some absent. The table records 270,000 or so clones, 85% to 90% of them present only once. The TCR was taken from a woman aged 25 to 45 with COVID-19, enrolled during active disease. This sequence joins TRBV11-2 and TRBJ2-5; D gene ambiguous. Sequenced sample: peripheral blood. The DNA of the CDR3 is TGTGCCAGCAGCTTAGGGCATAAACAAGAGACCCAGTACTTC. Translating gives CASSLGHKQETQYF.